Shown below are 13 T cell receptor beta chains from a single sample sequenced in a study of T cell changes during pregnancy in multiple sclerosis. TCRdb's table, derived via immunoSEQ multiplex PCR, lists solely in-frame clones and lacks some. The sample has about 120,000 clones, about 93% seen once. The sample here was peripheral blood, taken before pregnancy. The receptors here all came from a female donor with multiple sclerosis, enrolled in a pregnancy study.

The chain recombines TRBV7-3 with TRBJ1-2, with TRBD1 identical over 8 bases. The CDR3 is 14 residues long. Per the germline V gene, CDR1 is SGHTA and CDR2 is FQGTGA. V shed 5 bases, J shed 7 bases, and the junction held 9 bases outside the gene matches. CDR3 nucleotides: TGTGCCAGCAGCCCAACCCCAGGGGGCCGTGGCTACACCTTC. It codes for CASSPTPGGRGYTF.

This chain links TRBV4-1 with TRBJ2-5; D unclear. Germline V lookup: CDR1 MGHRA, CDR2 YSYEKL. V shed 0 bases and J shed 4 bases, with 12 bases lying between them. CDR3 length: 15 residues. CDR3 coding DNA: TGCGCCAGCAGCCAAGAGGTGGCCTTGTCAGAGACCCAGTACTTC. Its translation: CASSQEVALSETQYF.

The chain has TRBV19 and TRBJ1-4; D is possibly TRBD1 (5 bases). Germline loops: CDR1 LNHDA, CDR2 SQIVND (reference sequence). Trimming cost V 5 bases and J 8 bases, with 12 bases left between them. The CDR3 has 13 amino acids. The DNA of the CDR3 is TGTGCCAGTAGTGAAGGGGCAGGCGAAAAACTGTTTTTT. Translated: CASSEGAGEKLFF.

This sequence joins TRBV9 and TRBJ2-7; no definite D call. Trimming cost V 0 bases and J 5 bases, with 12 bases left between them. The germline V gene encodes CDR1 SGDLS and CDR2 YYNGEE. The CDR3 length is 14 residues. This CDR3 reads CASSVGGQVDEQYF. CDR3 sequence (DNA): TGTGCCAGCAGCGTAGGTGGGCAGGTCGACGAGCAGTACTTC.

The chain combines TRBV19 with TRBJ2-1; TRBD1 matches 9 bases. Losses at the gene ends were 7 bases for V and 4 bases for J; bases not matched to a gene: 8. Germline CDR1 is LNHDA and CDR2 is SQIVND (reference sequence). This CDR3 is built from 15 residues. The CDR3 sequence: CASTIAGTGYNEQFF. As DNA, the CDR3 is TGTGCCAGTACCATCGCTGGGACAGGGTACAATGAGCAGTTCTTC.

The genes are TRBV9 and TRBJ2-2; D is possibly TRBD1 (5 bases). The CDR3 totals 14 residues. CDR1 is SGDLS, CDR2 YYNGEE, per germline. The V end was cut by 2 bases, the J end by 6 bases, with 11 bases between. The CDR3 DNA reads TGTGCCAGCAGCGTGCAGGGTGGTGCCGGGGAGCTGTTTTTT. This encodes CASSVQGGAGELFF.

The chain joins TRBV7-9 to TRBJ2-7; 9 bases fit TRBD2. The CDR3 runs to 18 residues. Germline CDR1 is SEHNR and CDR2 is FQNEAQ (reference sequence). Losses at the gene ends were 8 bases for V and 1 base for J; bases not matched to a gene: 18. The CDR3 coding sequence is TGTGCCAGCGCGGGCGGGGGGGTAGCGGGAGCTCTATCCTACGAGCAGTACTTC. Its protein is CASAGGGVAGALSYEQYF.

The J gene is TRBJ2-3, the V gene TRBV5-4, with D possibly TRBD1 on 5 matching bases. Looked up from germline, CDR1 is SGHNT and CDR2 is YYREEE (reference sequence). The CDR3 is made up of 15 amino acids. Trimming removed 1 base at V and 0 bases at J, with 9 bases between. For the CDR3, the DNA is TGTGCCAGCAGCTTGCCTCGACAGAGCACAGATACGCAGTATTTT. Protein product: CASSLPRQSTDTQYF.

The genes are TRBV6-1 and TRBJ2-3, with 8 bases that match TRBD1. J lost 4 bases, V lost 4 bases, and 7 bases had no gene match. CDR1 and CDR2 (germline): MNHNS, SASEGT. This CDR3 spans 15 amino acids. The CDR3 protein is CASSAQGEVADTQYF. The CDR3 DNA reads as TGTGCCAGCAGTGCACAGGGGGAGGTTGCAGATACGCAGTATTTT.

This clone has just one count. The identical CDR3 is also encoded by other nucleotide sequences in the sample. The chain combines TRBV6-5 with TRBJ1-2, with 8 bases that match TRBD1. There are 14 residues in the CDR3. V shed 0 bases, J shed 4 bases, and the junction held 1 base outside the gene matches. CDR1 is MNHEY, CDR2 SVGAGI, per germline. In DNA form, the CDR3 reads TGTGCCAGCAGTTACTCAACAGGGGGCTATGGCTACACCTTC. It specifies CASSYSTGGYGYTF.

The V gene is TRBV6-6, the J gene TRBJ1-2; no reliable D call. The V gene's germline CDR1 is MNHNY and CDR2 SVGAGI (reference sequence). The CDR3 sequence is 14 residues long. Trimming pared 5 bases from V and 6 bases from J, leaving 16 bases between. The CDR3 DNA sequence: TGTGCCAGCAGTCAGCCCTTAGGAGGCGATGGCTACACCTTC. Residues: CASSQPLGGDGYTF.

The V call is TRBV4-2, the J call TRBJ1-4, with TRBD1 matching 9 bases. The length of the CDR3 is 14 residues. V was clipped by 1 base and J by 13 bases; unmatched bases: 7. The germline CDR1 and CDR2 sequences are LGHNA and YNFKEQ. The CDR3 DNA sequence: TGTGCCAGCAGCCAAGGAACAGGGGGCGAGGGACTGTTTTTT. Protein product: CASSQGTGGEGLFF.

The DNA for the CDR3 is TGTGCCAGTCAGACAGGAACCTACGAGCAGTACTTC. It is translated as CASQTGTYEQYF. The V gene is TRBV2, the J gene TRBJ2-7; TRBD1 is a possible D gene (6 bases). This CDR3 has 12 amino acids. From germline, CDR1 is SNHLY and CDR2 FYNNEI. Trimming shortened V by 9 bases and J by 2 bases, and 11 bases separated the two germline ends.